This section outlines one TCR beta chain sequence together with its context. This record belongs to a study of long-term antiretroviral therapy in people with HIV. The assay used was immunoSEQ (version v3.0), run at survey level. Repertoires were generated with immunoSEQ multiplex PCR, while TCRdb's copy carries only in-frame clones and drops some. This sample has approximately 39,000 clones, with around 86% found just once. CDR3 length: 14 residues. The V and J ends lost 5 bases and 5 bases, in that order; junction bases with no gene match: 5. The V gene's germline CDR1 is MNHEY and CDR2 SVGAGI. The chain joins TRBV6-5 to TRBJ2-7; 11 bases agree with TRBD1. The starting material was unsorted PBMCs, obtained 1.5 years after starting antiretroviral therapy. This receptor was identified in a man younger than 35 with HIV. The CDR3 coding sequence is TGTGCCAGCAGTCAAGGACAGGGGGCCCACGAGCAGTACTTC. This gives the protein CASSQGQGAHEQYF.